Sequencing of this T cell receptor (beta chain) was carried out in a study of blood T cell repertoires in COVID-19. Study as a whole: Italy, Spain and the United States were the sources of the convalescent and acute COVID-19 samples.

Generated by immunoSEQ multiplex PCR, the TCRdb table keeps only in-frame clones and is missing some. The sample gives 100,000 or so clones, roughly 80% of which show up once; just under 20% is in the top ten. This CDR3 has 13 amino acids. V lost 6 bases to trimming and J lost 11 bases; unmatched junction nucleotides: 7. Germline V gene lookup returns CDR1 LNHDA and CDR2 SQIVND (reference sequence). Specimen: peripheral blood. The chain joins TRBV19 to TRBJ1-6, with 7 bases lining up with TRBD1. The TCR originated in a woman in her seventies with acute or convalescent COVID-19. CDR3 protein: CASSPTGLPPLHF. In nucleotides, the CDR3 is TGTGCCAGTAGCCCGACAGGGTTGCCACCCCTCCACTTT.